These T cell receptor beta chains were read from a single sample in a study of blood T cell repertoires in COVID-19. Generated by immunoSEQ multiplex PCR, the TCRdb table keeps only in-frame clones and is missing some. The sample has about 81,000 clones; over 65% are singletons. Sequencing was done on a sample of peripheral blood. These receptors came from a woman between 65 and 79 years old with acute or convalescent COVID-19. Each CDR3 is given with its conserved first and last residue. D genes are given only for firm matches. Only some rows state a clone size, as once, few, many or a class for expanded clones.

NA	TRBJ2-1	TRBV11-2	TRBD2	CASSQLAGGRRNEQFF	TGTGCCAGCAGTCAACTAGCGGGAGGGAGGAGGAATGAGCAGTTCTTC
NA	TRBJ1-1	TRBV7-2	NA	CASSLADPGWAEAFF	TGTGCCAGCAGCTTAGCTGACCCGGGTTGGGCTGAAGCTTTCTTT
NA	TRBJ1-5	TRBV7-2	TRBD1	CASSLLGQSNQPQHF	TGTGCCAGCAGCTTATTGGGACAGAGCAATCAGCCCCAGCATTTT
NA	TRBJ2-3	TRBV6-5	TRBD2	CASLSGGAADTQYF	TGTGCCAGCTTGAGCGGGGGGGCCGCAGATACGCAGTATTTT
NA	TRBJ2-3	TRBV3-1/TRBV3-2	NA	CASSQGLVTDTQYF	TGTGCCAGCAGCCAAGGGCTAGTAACAGATACGCAGTATTTT
NA	TRBJ1-1	TRBV6-6	TRBD1	CASINRGNTEAFF	TGTGCCAGCATTAACAGGGGAAACACTGAAGCTTTCTTT
once	TRBJ1-2	TRBV5-4	NA	CASRDSNNYGYTF	TGTGCCAGCAGAGACAGTAATAACTATGGCTACACCTTC
NA	TRBJ1-5	TRBV3-1/TRBV3-2	NA	CASSVDGDQPQHF	TGTGCCAGCAGTGTAGACGGGGATCAGCCCCAGCATTTT
once	TRBJ1-1	TRBV7-2	TRBD1	CASSLRQGNTEAFF	TGTGCCAGCAGCCTGCGACAGGGGAACACTGAAGCTTTCTTT
once	TRBJ1-4	TRBV3-1/TRBV3-2	NA	CASSQVAGVREKLFF	TGTGCCAGCAGCCAAGTTGCGGGGGTTAGGGAAAAACTGTTTTTT
NA	TRBJ1-6	TRBV7-2	NA	CASSLALNSNSPLHF	TGTGCCAGCAGCTTAGCGCTGAACAGTAATTCACCCCTCCACTTT
NA	TRBJ1-1	TRBV21-1	NA	CANPGLTNTEAFF	TGTGCCAATCCTGGACTGACGAACACTGAAGCTTTCTTT
NA	TRBJ2-3	TRBV5-1	TRBD2	CASSFTSGGSTDTQYF	TGCGCCAGCAGCTTCACTAGCGGGGGAAGCACAGATACGCAGTATTTT
NA	TRBJ2-6	TRBV5-5	NA	CASSLNRASPGANVLTF	TGTGCCAGCAGCTTAAACAGGGCCAGCCCTGGGGCCAACGTCCTGACTTTC
NA	TRBJ1-6	TRBV27	TRBD1	CASGYPGQGGSPLHF	TGTGCCAGCGGATATCCGGGACAGGGGGGTTCACCCCTCCACTTT
NA	TRBJ2-5	TRBV11-2	TRBD2	CASSLSDQRGQETQYF	TGTGCCAGCAGCTTAAGTGACCAGCGGGGTCAAGAGACCCAGTACTTC
NA	TRBJ1-1	TRBV5-1	NA	CASSSYRVTSNTEAFF	TGCGCCAGCAGCTCCTACAGGGTAACCTCGAACACTGAAGCTTTCTTT
NA	TRBJ2-1	TRBV6-5	NA	CASKPSMNEQFF	TGTGCCAGCAAACCCAGTATGAATGAGCAGTTCTTC
NA	TRBJ1-2	TRBV18	NA	CARAYRFDRGYTF	TGTGCCAGAGCGTACAGGTTTGATCGTGGCTACACCTTC
NA	TRBJ1-5	TRBV3-1/TRBV3-2	NA	CASSQDPAPSSPQHF	TGTGCCAGCAGCCAAGACCCCGCCCCGAGCTCGCCCCAGCATTTT
NA	TRBJ1-2	TRBV27	NA	CARSLRVRDPATNYGYTF	TGTGCCAGGAGTTTGCGCGTGCGGGACCCTGCGACTAACTATGGCTACACCTTC
NA	TRBJ2-5	TRBV21-1	NA	CASSKDPGSGGEETQYF	TGTGCCAGCAGCAAAGATCCGGGTAGCGGGGGGGAGGAGACCCAGTACTTC
NA	TRBJ2-3	TRBV6-6	NA	CASSLGGDTDTQYF	TGTGCCAGCAGTCTAGGGGGGGACACAGATACGCAGTATTTT
NA	TRBJ1-4	TRBV6-5	NA	CATDLSATNEKLFF	TGTGCTACAGACCTCAGTGCAACTAATGAAAAACTGTTTTTT
NA	TRBJ1-1	TRBV4-1	NA	CASSRHRAQENTEAFF	TGCGCCAGCAGTCGGCACAGGGCGCAAGAGAACACTGAAGCTTTCTTT
NA	TRBJ2-2	TRBV7-2	NA	CASSILRVTGELFF	TGTGCCAGCAGCATACTAAGAGTCACCGGGGAGCTGTTTTTT
NA	TRBJ1-6	TRBV6-5	TRBD1	CASRWTGGSPLHF	TGTGCCAGCAGGTGGACAGGGGGTTCACCCCTCCACTTT
few	TRBJ2-1	TRBV3-1/TRBV3-2	TRBD2	CASSQGSGSGDVEQFF	TGTGCCAGCAGCCAAGGGAGCGGGAGCGGTGATGTGGAGCAGTTCTTC